One T cell receptor (beta chain) is described in this entry. Its antigen is not identified. This sample is part of a study of T-cell memory formation after mild COVID-19. Broader study findings: Whether day 37 second-wave clones are SARS-CoV-2-specific was not confirmed.

Looked up from germline, CDR1 is SGHTA and CDR2 is FQGNSA. The CDR3 length is 15 residues. J was trimmed by 1 base and V by 2 bases; bases with no gene match: 5. Via MiXCR, TCRdb re-called the 5' RACE reads, giving one row per CDR3 protein. The sample shows roughly 450,000 distinct CDR3 sequences, about 20% of them seen only once. The sequenced sample was PBMCs or a T cell subset sorted from them (not recorded which). V gene TRBV7-2 combines with J gene TRBJ2-7, with 7 nucleotides matching TRBD2. This TCR came from an adult woman who had mild COVID-19 (a few samples of this study predate the infection). Cell type and time point are not known. CDR3 loop: CASSLRRGVSYEQYF. The CDR3 DNA is TGTGCCAGCAGCTTACGTCGGGGGGTGTCCTACGAGCAGTACTTC.